The 24 T cell receptor beta chains presented below share a single source sample, sequenced in a study of cytomegalovirus exposure and HLA in healthy donors. The PCR employed 60 Vbeta primers together with 13 Jbeta primers. Sequencing used immunoSEQ multiplex PCR; TCRdb keeps in-frame clones, though not all of them. The data contain approximately 140,000 clones, approximately 81% of them singletons. Sequenced sample: PBMCs. These receptors all stem from a young man in good health and CMV-seronegative.

This rearrangement joins TRBV25-1 to TRBJ1-1; D remains unclear. The CDR3 is made up of 13 amino acids. CDR1 is MGHDK, CDR2 SYGVNS, per germline. Trimming pared 1 base from V and 3 bases from J, leaving 6 bases between. CDR3 sequence (DNA): TGTGCCAGCAGTGAATGGAGGGACACTGAAGCTTTCTTT. Translating gives CASSEWRDTEAFF.

This chain links TRBV30 with TRBJ1-4; D perhaps matches TRBD1 (5 bases). The CDR3 is 15 residues long. Germline CDR1 GTSNPN, CDR2 SVGIG (reference sequence). V was clipped by 0 bases and J by 11 bases, with 19 bases between them. CDR3: CAWSVHLGAGNKLFF. DNA for the CDR3: TGTGCCTGGAGTGTACACCTTGGGGCAGGGAATAAACTGTTTTTT.

This clone was seen once. This chain connects TRBV11-2 to TRBJ1-2; a weak D match, TRBD1 (5 bases). This CDR3 is 13 amino acids long. Germline CDR1 and CDR2: SGHAT and FQNNGV. V shed 5 bases and J shed 7 bases, with 14 bases lying between them. The CDR3 coding sequence is TGTGCCAGCAGCCCAGGGTTCGCGAGTGGCTACACCTTC. Amino acid sequence: CASSPGFASGYTF. Variable domain in full (rest from reference TRBV11-2 and TRBJ1-2): EAGVAQSPRYKIIEKRQSVAFWCNPISGHATLYWYQQILGQGPKLLIQFQNNGVVDDSQLPKDRFSAERLKGVDSTLKIQPAKLEDSAVYLCASSPGFASGYTFGSGTRLTVV.

The rearrangement uses TRBV9 and TRBJ1-5, with no clear D. The V end was cut by 3 bases, the J end by 3 bases, with 10 bases between. Germline CDR1 is SGDLS and CDR2 is YYNGEE. The CDR3 is 14 residues long. The CDR3 DNA is TGTGCCAGCAGCGGGGGAGGCACCAATCAGCCCCAGCATTTT. It codes for CASSGGGTNQPQHF.

The rearrangement joins TRBV30 to TRBJ1-5; 9 nucleotides line up with TRBD1. This CDR3 has 14 amino acids. Trimming at V came to 3 bases and at J to 3 bases, leaving 3 bases not matched to a gene. Germline V lookup: CDR1 GTSNPN, CDR2 SVGIG (reference sequence). The DNA of the CDR3 is TGTGCCTGGAGGGACAGGGGCGACAATCAGCCCCAGCATTTT. Residues: CAWRDRGDNQPQHF.

This chain uses TRBV4-1 with TRBJ2-3; TRBD2 agrees at 9 bases. CDR1 and CDR2 (germline): MGHRA, YSYEKL. Unmatched junction bases numbered 12, after V lost 0 bases and J lost 5 bases. The CDR3 has 18 amino acids. The CDR3 nucleotides are TGCGCCAGCAGCCAAGATCCACGTAGCGGGGGCTCAGGAGATACGCAGTATTTT. Protein sequence: CASSQDPRSGGSGDTQYF.

This chain connects TRBV19 to TRBJ1-5; possible D gene TRBD1, 6 bases. Per germline, CDR1 LNHDA and CDR2 SQIVND (reference sequence). The CDR3 consists of 15 residues. The ends were cut back, 6 bases at V and 1 base at J, with 13 bases in the middle. For the CDR3, the DNA is TGTGCCAGTAGCGTCATGGGGGCGAGCAATCAGCCCCAGCATTTT. This codes for CASSVMGASNQPQHF.

This chain connects TRBV10-1 to TRBJ2-2, with TRBD1 as a possible D gene (6 bases). CDR1 and CDR2 (germline): WNHNN, SYGVQD (reference sequence). Trimming took 7 bases from V and 1 from J, leaving 7 bases between them. This CDR3 has 13 amino acids. As DNA, the CDR3 is TGCGCCAGCATGGACAGGAACACCGGGGAGCTGTTTTTT. This sequence encodes CASMDRNTGELFF.

The CDR3 protein is CASSRGLAGSEQYF. As DNA, the CDR3 is TGTGCCAGCAGTAGGGGACTAGCGGGGAGCGAGCAGTACTTC. V and J are TRBV27 and TRBJ2-7, with TRBD2 matching 13 bases. V lost 5 bases and J lost 6; bases outside the gene matches: 4. Germline lookup yields CDR1 MNHEY and CDR2 SMNVEV (reference sequence). The CDR3 totals 14 residues.

The chain recombines TRBV6-5 with TRBJ2-5, with D maybe TRBD2 (6 bases). CDR3 length: 14 amino acids. V was pared by 7 bases and J by 9 bases, with 21 bases between. Germline CDR1 MNHEY, CDR2 SVGAGI. The CDR3 coding sequence is TGTGCCAGCACTCAAACACTTGAGACGGGGGCCCAGTACTTC. Translating gives CASTQTLETGAQYF.

The J gene is TRBJ1-2, the V gene TRBV2, with 8 nucleotides matching TRBD1. The trim removed 10 bases at V and 6 bases at J, leaving 4 bases unmatched. CDR1 and CDR2 from the germline V gene are SNHLY and FYNNEI. The CDR3 has 11 residues. The CDR3, as DNA: TGTGCCACCCCAGGGGGCCATGGCTACACCTTC. As protein: CATPGGHGYTF.

The genes are TRBV28 and TRBJ1-2, with TRBD1 as a possible D gene (6 bases). Trimming cost V 6 bases and J 4 bases, with 21 bases left between them. CDR1 and CDR2 (germline): MDHEN, SYDVKM. The CDR3 extends over 16 amino acids. The CDR3 is CASSPYIPQGRYGYTF. Here the CDR3 DNA reads TGTGCCAGCAGCCCGTATATTCCCCAGGGGCGCTATGGCTACACCTTC.

This rearrangement joins TRBV5-1 to TRBJ1-3; D is uncertain. CDR1 and CDR2 from the germline V gene are SGHRS and YFSETQ. The V and J ends lost 5 bases and 2 bases respectively, with 11 bases between them. The CDR3 totals 14 residues. The CDR3 nucleotides are TGCGCCAGCAGAGTGGCAGGTCCTGGAAACACCATATATTTT. It codes for CASRVAGPGNTIYF.

V gene TRBV13 combines with J gene TRBJ2-1; 7 bases are shared with TRBD1. V gave up 5 bases and J gave up 3 bases; unmatched junction bases: 7. Germline-derived CDR1 and CDR2 are PRHDT and FYEKMQ (reference sequence). This CDR3 has 15 residues. The CDR3 spells CASSLRQGVYNEQFF. As DNA, the CDR3 is TGTGCCAGCAGCCTCCGGCAGGGGGTCTACAATGAGCAGTTCTTC.

A word on this clone: Compared with germline, one end of the junction differs, possibly owing to a read error. The V call is TRBV6-5, the J call TRBJ1-1; perhaps TRBD1 as D (5 bases). The length of the CDR3 is 15 residues. In germline, CDR1 is MNHEY, CDR2 SVGAGI. The chain's CDR3 is CASSYFTGGFTEAFF. CDR3 sequence (DNA): TGTGCCAGCAGCTACTTCACCGGGGGGTTCACTGAAGCTTTCTTT.

The chain is built from TRBV27 and TRBJ1-5, with unresolved D. Germline V gives CDR1 MNHEY, CDR2 SMNVEV (reference sequence). The CDR3 runs 12 residues. The V and J ends lost 5 bases and 10 bases respectively, with 12 bases between them. This CDR3 is CASSLSGRPQHF. The CDR3 nucleotides are TGTGCCAGCAGTCTCTCTGGCCGACCCCAGCATTTT.

This clone was counted between two and nine times. The rearrangement joins TRBV7-2 to TRBJ1-3, with a possible D match to TRBD1 (5 bases). Germline V gene sequence: CDR1 SGHTA, CDR2 FQGNSA. Trimming cost V 4 bases and J 4 bases, with 20 bases left between them. This CDR3 contains 17 residues. CDR3: CASSWGVYRGAGNTIYF. In DNA form, the CDR3 reads TGTGCCAGCAGCTGGGGGGTTTATAGGGGCGCCGGAAACACCATATATTTT.

The rearrangement uses TRBV7-9 and TRBJ2-7, with D possibly matching TRBD1 (5 bases). Between the trimmed V and J ends, which lost 4 bases and 4 bases, there was a span of 29 bases. CDR1 and CDR2 from the germline V gene are SEHNR and FQNEAQ (reference sequence). The CDR3 has 19 residues. Here the CDR3 DNA reads TGTGCCAGCAGCTCGTATCTAATCCTTACAGGTATCCCGCCTTACGAGCAGTACTTC. It encodes CASSSYLILTGIPPYEQYF.

CDR3 DNA: TGTGCCAGCAGTTCAATGGGACAGGGAGTGAACACTGAAGCTTTCTTT. Protein sequence: CASSSMGQGVNTEAFF. The chain is built from TRBV4-2 and TRBJ1-1; 9 bases map to TRBD1. V shed 6 bases and J 0 bases; nucleotides not matched to a gene: 8. Germline lookup yields CDR1 LGHNA and CDR2 YNFKEQ. This CDR3 contains 16 residues.

Regarding this clone: Distinct nucleotide sequences in the sample also encode this CDR3. The chain couples TRBV6-5 to TRBJ2-7; TRBD1 might be the D (5 bases). Germline-derived CDR1 and CDR2 are MNHEY and SVGAGI. There are 12 residues in the CDR3. Trimming pared 6 bases from V and 3 bases from J, leaving 9 bases between. CDR3 region: CASSRDSYEQYF. The CDR3 DNA is TGTGCCAGCAGCCGAGACAGCTACGAGCAGTACTTC.

In its sample, this clone was seen a few times. This chain links TRBV7-9 with TRBJ2-1; 8 nucleotides match TRBD1. There are 15 residues in the CDR3. V lost 5 bases and J lost 0; bases outside the gene matches: 3. Germline assignment: CDR1 SEHNR and CDR2 FQNEAQ (reference sequence). CDR3 region: CASSLQGGSYNEQFF. The CDR3 region has the DNA TGTGCCAGCAGCCTACAGGGGGGCTCCTACAATGAGCAGTTCTTC.

The genes are TRBV19 and TRBJ1-1; TRBD1 is a possible D gene (6 bases). Germline V gene lookup returns CDR1 LNHDA and CDR2 SQIVND (reference sequence). The V end was cut by 3 bases, the J end by 8 bases, with 13 bases between. The CDR3 loop spans 13 amino acids. The CDR3 DNA follows: TGTGCCAGTAGTATTTGGACAGCCCACGAAGCTTTCTTT. It translates to CASSIWTAHEAFF.

The V and J genes are TRBV7-6 and TRBJ1-1, with D unclear. The V and J ends lost 5 bases and 11 bases respectively, with 9 bases between them. CDR3 length: 10 residues. Germline V gives CDR1 SGHVS, CDR2 FNYEAQ. CDR3 region: CASSPNFAFF. CDR3 sequence (DNA): TGTGCCAGCAGCCCGAACTTCGCTTTCTTT.

This chain uses TRBV20-1 with TRBJ2-1, with TRBD2 matching over 7 bases. CDR3 length: 11 amino acids. Germline CDR1 and CDR2: DFQATT and SNEGSKA (reference sequence). Trimming took 3 bases from V and 12 from J; bases not matched to a gene: 5. The CDR3 here is CSASGVAGQFF. The DNA of the CDR3 is TGCAGTGCTAGTGGGGTAGCGGGGCAGTTCTTC.